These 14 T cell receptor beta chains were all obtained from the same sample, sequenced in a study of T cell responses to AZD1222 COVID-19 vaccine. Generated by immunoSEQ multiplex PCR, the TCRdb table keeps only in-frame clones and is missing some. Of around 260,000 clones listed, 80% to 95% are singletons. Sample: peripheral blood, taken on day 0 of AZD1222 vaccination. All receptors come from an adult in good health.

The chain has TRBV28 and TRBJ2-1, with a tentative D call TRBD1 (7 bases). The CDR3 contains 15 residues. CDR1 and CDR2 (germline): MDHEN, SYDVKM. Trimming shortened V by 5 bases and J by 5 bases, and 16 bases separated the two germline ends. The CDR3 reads CASSSPWRGHNEQFF. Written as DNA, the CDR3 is TGTGCCAGCAGTAGCCCCTGGAGGGGGCACAATGAGCAGTTCTTC.

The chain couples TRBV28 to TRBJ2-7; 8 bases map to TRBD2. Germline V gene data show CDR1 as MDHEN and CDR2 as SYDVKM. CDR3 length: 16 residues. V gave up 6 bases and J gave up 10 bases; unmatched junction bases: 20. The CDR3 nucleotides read TGTGCCAGCAGCGGGAGGGGCCCCCCCCTTGCAAAAGTCCAGTACTTC. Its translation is CASSGRGPPLAKVQYF.

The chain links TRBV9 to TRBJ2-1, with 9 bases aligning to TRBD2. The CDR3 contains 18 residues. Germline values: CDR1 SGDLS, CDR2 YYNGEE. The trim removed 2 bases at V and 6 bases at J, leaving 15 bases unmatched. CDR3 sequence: CASSVGSGGSSEFNEQFF. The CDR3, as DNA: TGTGCCAGCAGCGTTGGTAGCGGGGGTTCCTCCGAATTCAATGAGCAGTTCTTC.

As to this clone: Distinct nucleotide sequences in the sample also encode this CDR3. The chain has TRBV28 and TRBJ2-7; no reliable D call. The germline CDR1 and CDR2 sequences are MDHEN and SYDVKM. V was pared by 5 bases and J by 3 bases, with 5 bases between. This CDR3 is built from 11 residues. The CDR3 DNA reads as TGTGCCAGCAGTCTACGCTACGAGCAGTACTTC. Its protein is CASSLRYEQYF.

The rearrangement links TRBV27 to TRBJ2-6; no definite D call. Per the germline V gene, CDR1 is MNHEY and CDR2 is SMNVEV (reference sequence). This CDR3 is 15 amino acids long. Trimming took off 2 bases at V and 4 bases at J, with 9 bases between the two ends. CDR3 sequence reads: CASSLVGSGANVLTF. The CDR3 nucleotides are TGTGCCAGCAGTTTAGTGGGGTCGGGGGCCAACGTCCTGACTTTC.

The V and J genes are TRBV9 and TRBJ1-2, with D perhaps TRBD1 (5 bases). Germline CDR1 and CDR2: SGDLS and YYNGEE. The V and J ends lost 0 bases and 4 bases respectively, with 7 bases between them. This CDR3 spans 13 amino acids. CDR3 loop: CASSVDGGYGYTF. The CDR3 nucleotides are TGTGCCAGCAGCGTAGACGGGGGCTATGGCTACACCTTC.

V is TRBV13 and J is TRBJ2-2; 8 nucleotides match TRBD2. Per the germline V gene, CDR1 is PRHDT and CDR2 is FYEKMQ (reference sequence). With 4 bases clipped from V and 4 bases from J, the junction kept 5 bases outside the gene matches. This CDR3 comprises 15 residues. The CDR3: CASSSGTSTTGELFF. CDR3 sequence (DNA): TGTGCCAGCAGCTCCGGGACTAGTACCACCGGGGAGCTGTTTTTT. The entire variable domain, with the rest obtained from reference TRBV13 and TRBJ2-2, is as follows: AAGVIQSPRHLIKEKRETATLKCYPIPRHDTVYWYQQGPGQDPQFLISFYEKMQSDKGSIPDRFSAQQFSDYHSELNMSSLELGDSALYFCASSSGTSTTGELFFGEGSRLTVL.

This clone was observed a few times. CDR3 nucleotide sequence: TGTGCCAGCAGTTACTCGACAGGGACTAGCGGGGTATACGAGCAGTACTTC. The encoded protein is CASSYSTGTSGVYEQYF. V usage is TRBV6-2 or TRBV6-3 and J usage is TRBJ2-7, with 13 positions matching TRBD2. V shed 0 bases, J shed 4 bases, and the junction held 6 bases outside the gene matches. This CDR3 spans 17 amino acids. Germline lookup yields CDR1 MNHEY and CDR2 SVGEGT.

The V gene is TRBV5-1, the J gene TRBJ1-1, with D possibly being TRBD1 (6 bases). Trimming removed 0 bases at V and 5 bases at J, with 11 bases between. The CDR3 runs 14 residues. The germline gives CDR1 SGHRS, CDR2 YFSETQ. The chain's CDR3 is CASSLDGGGTEAFF. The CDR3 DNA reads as TGCGCCAGCAGCTTGGACGGGGGCGGGACTGAAGCTTTCTTT.

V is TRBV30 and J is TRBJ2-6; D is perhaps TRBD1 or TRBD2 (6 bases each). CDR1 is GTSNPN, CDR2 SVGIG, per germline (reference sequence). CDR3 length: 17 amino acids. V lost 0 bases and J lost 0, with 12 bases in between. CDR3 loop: CAWSVLRGVSGANVLTF. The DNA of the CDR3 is TGTGCCTGGAGTGTACTTAGGGGGGTCTCTGGGGCCAACGTCCTGACTTTC.

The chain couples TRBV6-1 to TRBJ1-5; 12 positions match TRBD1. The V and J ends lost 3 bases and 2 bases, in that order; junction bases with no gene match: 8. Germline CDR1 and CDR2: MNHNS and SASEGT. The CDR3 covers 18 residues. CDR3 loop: CASSEGQGAPMGNQPQHF. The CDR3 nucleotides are TGTGCCAGCAGTGAGGGACAGGGGGCCCCTATGGGCAATCAGCCCCAGCATTTT.

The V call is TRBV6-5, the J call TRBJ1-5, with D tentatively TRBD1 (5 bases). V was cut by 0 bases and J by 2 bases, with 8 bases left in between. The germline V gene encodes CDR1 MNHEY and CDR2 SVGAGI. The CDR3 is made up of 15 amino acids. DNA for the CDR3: TGTGCCAGCAGTTACTCGGGCAGGGGCAATCAGCCCCAGCATTTT. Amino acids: CASSYSGRGNQPQHF.

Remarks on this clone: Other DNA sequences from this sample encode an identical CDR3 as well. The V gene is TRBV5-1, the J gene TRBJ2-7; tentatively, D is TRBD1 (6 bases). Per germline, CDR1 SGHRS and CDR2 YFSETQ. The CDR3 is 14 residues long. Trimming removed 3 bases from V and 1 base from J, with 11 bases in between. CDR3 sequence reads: CASSSGTSSYEQYF. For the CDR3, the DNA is TGCGCCAGCAGCTCCGGGACATCATCCTACGAGCAGTACTTC.

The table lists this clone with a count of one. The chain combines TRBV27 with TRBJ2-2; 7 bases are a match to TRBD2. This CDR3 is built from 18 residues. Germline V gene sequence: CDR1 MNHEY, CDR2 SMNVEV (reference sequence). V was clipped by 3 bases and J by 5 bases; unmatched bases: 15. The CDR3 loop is CASSFRSGLQSWTGELFF. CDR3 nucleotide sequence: TGTGCCAGCAGTTTCAGGTCGGGACTACAGTCGTGGACCGGGGAGCTGTTTTTT.